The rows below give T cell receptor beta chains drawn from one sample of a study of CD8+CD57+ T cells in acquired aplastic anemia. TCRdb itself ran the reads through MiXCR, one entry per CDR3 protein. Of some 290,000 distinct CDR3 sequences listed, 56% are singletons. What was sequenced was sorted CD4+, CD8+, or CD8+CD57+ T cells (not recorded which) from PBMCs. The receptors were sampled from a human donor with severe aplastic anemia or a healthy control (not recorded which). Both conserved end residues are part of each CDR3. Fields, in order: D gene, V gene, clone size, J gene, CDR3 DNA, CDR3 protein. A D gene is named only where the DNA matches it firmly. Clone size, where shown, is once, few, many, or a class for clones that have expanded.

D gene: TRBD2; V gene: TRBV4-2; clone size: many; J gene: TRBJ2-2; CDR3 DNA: TGTGCCAGCAGCCAAGCTAGCGGGGGCAACACCGGGGAGCTGTTTTTT; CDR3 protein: CASSQASGGNTGELFF
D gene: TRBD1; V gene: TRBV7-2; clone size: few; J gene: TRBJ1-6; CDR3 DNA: TGTGCCAGCAGCTTTCAGACAGGGGGCGGGTCACCCCTCCACTTT; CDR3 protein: CASSFQTGGGSPLHF
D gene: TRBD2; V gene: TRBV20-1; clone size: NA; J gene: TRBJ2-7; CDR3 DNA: TGCAGTGCTAGAGGTACTAGCGGGAGTGGTATCGAGCAGTACTTC; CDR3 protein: CSARGTSGSGIEQYF
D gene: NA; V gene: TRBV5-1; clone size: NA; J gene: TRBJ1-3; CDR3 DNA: TGCGCCAGCAGCTTGGCCCGGGGGCAAGGAAACACCATATATTTT; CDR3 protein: CASSLARGQGNTIYF
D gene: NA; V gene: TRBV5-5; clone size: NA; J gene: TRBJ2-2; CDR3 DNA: TGTGCCAGCAGCGTAGCCGGGGAGCTGTTTTTT; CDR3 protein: CASSVAGELFF
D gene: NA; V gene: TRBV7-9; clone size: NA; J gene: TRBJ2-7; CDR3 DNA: TGTGCCAGCAGCTTAGCGGAAAGTGGGACCCTAACCTACGAGCAGTACTTC; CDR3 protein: CASSLAESGTLTYEQYF
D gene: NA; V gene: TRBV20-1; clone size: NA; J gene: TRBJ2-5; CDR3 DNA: TGCAGCATCTACTCACAGGGCCTCGAGACCCAGTACTTC; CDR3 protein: CSIYSQGLETQYF
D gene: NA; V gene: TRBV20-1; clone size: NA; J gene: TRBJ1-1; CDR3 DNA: TGCAGTGCTACCCCACAGGGTGTGGAAGCTTTCTTT; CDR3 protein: CSATPQGVEAFF
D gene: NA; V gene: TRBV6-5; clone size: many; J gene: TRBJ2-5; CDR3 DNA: TGTGCCAGCAGTTTTCCCTCAGGAGGGAGTGAGACCCAGTACTTC; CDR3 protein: CASSFPSGGSETQYF
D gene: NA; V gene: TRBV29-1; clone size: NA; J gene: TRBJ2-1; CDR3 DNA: TGCAGCGTTGGTGACAGGTTATCTATCAATGAGCAGTTCTTC; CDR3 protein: CSVGDRLSINEQFF
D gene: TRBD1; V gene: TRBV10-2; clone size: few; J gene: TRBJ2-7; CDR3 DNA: TGCGCCAGCAGTGATAATCGGGACAGGGCCTCCTACGAGCAGTACTTC; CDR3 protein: CASSDNRDRASYEQYF
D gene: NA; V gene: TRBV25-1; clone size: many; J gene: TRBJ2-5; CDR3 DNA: TGTGCCAGCAGTGAATCCGGGGTTGGGGAGACCCAGTACTTC; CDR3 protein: CASSESGVGETQYF
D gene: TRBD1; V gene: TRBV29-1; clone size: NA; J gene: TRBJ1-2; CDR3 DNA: TGCAGCGTTGGCGGGACAGGGTTTGGGGGCTACACCTTC; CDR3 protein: CSVGGTGFGGYTF
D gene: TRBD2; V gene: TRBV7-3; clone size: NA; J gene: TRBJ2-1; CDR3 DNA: TGTGCCAGCAGCTCCGGCGGACTAGCGGGAGGGGGTGAGCAGTTCTTC; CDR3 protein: CASSSGGLAGGGEQFF
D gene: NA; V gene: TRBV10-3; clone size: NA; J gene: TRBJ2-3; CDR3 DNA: TGTGCCATCAGTGCTCAACAGGGTAGCACAGATACGCAGTATTTT; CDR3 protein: CAISAQQGSTDTQYF
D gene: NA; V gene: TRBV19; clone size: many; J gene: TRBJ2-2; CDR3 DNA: TGTGCCAGTAGTATCCTGGGGGACGGGCCCGGGGAGCTGTTTTTT; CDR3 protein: CASSILGDGPGELFF
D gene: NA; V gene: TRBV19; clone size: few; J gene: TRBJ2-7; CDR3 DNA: TGTGCCAGTAGTATGTCCGGGACACGGATCGAGCAGTACTTC; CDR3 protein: CASSMSGTRIEQYF
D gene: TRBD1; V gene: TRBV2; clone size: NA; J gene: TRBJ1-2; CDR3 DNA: TGTGCCAGCAGTAACGGACAGGCTGTGGATGGCTACACCTTC; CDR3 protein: CASSNGQAVDGYTF
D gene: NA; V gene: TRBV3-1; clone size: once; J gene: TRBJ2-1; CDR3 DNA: TGTGCCAGCAGCCTCAGACTAGGGCGCTCCTACAACGAGCAGTTCTTC; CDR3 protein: CASSLRLGRSYNEQFF
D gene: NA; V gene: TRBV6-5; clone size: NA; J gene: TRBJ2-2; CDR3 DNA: TGTGCCAGCAGGACACGAACCGGGGAGCTGTTTTTT; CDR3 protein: CASRTRTGELFF
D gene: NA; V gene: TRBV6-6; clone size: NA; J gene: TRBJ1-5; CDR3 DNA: TGTGCCAGCAGGGAGGGGTCGGGGGGTTCGCCCCAGCATTTT; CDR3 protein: CASREGSGGSPQHF
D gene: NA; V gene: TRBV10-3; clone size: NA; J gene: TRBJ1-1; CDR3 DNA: TGTGCCATCAGTGGGGTAGGGATGCGGGCTTTCTTT; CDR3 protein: CAISGVGMRAFF
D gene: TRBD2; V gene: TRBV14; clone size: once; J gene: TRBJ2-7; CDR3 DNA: TGTGCCAGCAGCCCCAGACTAGCGGGGCAGACCTACGAGCAGTACTTC; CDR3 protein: CASSPRLAGQTYEQYF
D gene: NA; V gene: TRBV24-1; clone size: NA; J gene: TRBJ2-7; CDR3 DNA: TGTGCCACCAGTGATTACGGGGGCGAGCAGTACTTC; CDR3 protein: CATSDYGGEQYF
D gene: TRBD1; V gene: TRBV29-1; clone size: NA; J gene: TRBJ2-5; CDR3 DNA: TGCAGCGTCACAACAGGGGCCGAGACCCAGTACTTC; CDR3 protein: CSVTTGAETQYF
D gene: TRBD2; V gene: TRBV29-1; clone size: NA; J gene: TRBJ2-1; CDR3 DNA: TGCAGCTCCTTAGCGGGGGGAATCGACAATGAGCAGTTCTTC; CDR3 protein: CSSLAGGIDNEQFF
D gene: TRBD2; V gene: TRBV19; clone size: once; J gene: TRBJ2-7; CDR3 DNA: TGTGCCAGTAGTAATGGGCTAGCGGACTACGAGCAGTACTTC; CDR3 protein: CASSNGLADYEQYF
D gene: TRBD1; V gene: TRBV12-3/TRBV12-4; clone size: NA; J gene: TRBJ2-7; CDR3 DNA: TGTGCCAGCACCCACTCTTACAGGGGGAGACGCTACGAGCAGTACTTC; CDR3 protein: CASTHSYRGRRYEQYF
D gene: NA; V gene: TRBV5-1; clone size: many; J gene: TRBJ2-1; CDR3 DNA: TGCGCCAGCAGCTTTGAGGGGGGGCCTTTCTCCTACAATGAGCAGTTCTTC; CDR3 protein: CASSFEGGPFSYNEQFF
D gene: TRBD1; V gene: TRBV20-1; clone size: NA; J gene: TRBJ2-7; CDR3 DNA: TGCAGTGCTAGGGACCGGGACAGGGAGGGGGAGCAGTACTTC; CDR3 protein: CSARDRDREGEQYF
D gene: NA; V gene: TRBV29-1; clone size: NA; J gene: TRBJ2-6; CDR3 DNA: TGCAGCGTTGAAGTTACAGCAGGGGAAATTGCTGGGGCCAACGTCCTGACTTTC; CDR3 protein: CSVEVTAGEIAGANVLTF
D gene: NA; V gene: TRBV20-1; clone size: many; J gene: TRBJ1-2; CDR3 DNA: TGCAGTGCTAGTTCCAGGTTAAGCTATGGCTACACCTTC; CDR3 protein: CSASSRLSYGYTF
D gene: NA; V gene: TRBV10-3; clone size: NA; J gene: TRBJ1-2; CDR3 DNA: TGTGCCATCAGTGAGTCTATAGTCTCTCCCTATGGCTACACCTTC; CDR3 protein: CAISESIVSPYGYTF
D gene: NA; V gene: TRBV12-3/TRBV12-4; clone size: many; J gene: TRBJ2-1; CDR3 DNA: TGTGCCAGCACCTCACAGGATTACAATGAGCAGTTCTTC; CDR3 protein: CASTSQDYNEQFF
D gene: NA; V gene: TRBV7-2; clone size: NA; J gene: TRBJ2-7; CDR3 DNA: TGTGCCAGCAGCTTTGGGGACATCAACTACGAGCAGTACTTC; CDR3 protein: CASSFGDINYEQYF
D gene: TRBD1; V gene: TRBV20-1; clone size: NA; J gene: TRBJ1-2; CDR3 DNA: TGCAGTGTCCCGGGACAGGGGCATGGCTACACCTTC; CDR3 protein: CSVPGQGHGYTF
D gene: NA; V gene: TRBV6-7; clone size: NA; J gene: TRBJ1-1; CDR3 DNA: TGTGCCAGCAGGTACGCAGTATTTAAGAACACTGAAGCTTTCTTT; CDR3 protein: CASRYAVFKNTEAFF
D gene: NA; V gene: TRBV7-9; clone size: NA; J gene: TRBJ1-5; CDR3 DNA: TGTGCCAGTAGCTTAAGCCCGGGACTCGAGAAGGGTCAGCCCCAGCATTTT; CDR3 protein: CASSLSPGLEKGQPQHF
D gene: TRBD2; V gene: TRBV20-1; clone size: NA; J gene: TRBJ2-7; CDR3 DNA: TGCAGCGTTTCGAGGGGACTAGCGGGATATGAGAAAAACGAGCAGTACTTC; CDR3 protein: CSVSRGLAGYEKNEQYF
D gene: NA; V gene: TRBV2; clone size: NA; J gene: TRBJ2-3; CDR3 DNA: TGTGCCATCAGGAGGGACCGCCAGGCAGATACGCAGTATTTT; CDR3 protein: CAIRRDRQADTQYF
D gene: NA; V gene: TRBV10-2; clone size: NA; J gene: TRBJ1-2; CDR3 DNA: TGCGCCAGCAGTGACGAGGGTTGGGTTAGCGGCTACACCTTC; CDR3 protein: CASSDEGWVSGYTF
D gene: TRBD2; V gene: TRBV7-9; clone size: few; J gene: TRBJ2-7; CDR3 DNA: TGTGCCAGCAGCTTAGCCTCGGGCGGGAGGGAACCCTACGAGCAGTACTTC; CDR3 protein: CASSLASGGREPYEQYF
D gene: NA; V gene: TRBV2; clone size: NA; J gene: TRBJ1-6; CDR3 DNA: TGTGCCAGCAGTCCGTATCGGGGAGGGATTAATTCACCCCTCCACTTT; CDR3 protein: CASSPYRGGINSPLHF
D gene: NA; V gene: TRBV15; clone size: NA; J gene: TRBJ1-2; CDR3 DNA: TGTGCCAGCTCTTCGATACGCGGGGGCGCAGGGTATGGCTACACCTTC; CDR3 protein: CASSSIRGGAGYGYTF
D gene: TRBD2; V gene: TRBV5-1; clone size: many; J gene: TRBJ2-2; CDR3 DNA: TGCGCCAGCAGCTTCGGACTAGCGGGAGGCACCGGGGAGCTGTTTTTT; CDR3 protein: CASSFGLAGGTGELFF
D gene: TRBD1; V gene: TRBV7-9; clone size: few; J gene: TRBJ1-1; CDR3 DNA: TGTGCCAGCAGATCAAGGACAGGGCTTGTTGGCACTGAAGCTTTCTTT; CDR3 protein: CASRSRTGLVGTEAFF
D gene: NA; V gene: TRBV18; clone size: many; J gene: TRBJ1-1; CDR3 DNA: TGTGCCAGCTCACCCCAGGGGAACACTGAAGCTTTCTTT; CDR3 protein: CASSPQGNTEAFF
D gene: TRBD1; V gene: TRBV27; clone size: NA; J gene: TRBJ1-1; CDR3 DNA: TGTGCCAGCAGTCGTCGAACAATCGGGACAGTGGCCACTGAAGCTTTCTTT; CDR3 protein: CASSRRTIGTVATEAFF
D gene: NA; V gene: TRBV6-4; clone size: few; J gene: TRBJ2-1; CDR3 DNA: TGTGCCAGCGCACCGGACGGATCCTACAATGAGCAGTTCTTC; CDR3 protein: CASAPDGSYNEQFF
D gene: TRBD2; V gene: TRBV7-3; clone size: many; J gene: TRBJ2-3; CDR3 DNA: TGTGCCAGCAGCACGTTAGCGGGGGCCCTCGGAGATACGCAGTATTTT; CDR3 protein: CASSTLAGALGDTQYF
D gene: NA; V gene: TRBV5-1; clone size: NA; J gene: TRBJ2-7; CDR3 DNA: TGCGCCAGCAGCTTGGCCGGTGGGACATCGGTCGAGCAGTACTTC; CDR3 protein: CASSLAGGTSVEQYF
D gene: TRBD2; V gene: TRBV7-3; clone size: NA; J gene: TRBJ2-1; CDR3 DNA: TGTGCCAGCAGCCAACTAGCGGGGGGATACAATGAGCAGTTCTTC; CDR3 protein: CASSQLAGGYNEQFF
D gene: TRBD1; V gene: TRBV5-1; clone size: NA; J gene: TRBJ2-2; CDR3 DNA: TGCGCCAGCAGCAGGGACAGGGGTAACGGGGAGCTGTTTTTT; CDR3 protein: CASSRDRGNGELFF
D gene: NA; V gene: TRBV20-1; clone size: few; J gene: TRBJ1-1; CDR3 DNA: TGCAGTGCTACCGAAGGCACAGCGAACACTGAAGCTTTCTTT; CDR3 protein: CSATEGTANTEAFF
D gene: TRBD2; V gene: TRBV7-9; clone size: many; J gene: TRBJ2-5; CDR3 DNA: TGTGCCAGCAGCTTGAGACTAGCGGGGGAAGGAGAGACCCAGTACTTC; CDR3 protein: CASSLRLAGEGETQYF
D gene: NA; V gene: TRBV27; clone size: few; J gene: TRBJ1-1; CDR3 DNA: TGTGCCAGCAGTTCCCCGTCGACGAACACTGAAGCTTTCTTT; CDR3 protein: CASSSPSTNTEAFF
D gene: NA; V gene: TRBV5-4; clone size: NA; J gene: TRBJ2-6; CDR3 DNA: TGCGCCAGCAGCCAAGACGATCTAAGTGGGGCCACCGTCCTGACTTTC; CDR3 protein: CASSQDDLSGATVLTF
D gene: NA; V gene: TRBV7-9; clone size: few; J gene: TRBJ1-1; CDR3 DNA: TGTGCCAGCAGCCGTGAGGAGGAGAAAGCTTTCTTT; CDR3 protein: CASSREEEKAFF
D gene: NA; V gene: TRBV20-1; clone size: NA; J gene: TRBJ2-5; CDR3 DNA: TGCAGTGCTCTAAGAGGGACGGAGACCCAGTACTTC; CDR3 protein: CSALRGTETQYF